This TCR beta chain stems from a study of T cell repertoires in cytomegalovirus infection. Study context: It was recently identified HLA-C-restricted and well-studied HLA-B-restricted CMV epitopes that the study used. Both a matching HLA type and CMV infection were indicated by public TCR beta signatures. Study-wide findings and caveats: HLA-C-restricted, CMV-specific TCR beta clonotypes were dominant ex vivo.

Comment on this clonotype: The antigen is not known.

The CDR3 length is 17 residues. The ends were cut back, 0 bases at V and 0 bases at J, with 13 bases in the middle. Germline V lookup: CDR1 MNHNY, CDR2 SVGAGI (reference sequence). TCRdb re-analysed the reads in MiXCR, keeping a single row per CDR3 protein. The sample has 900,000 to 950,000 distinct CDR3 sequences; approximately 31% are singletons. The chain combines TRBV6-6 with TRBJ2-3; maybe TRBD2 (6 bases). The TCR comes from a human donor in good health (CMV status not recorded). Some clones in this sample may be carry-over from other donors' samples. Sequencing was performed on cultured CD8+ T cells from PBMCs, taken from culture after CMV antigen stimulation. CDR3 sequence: CASSYSATSPSTDTQYF. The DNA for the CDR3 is TGTGCCAGCAGTTACTCCGCGACTAGTCCTAGCACAGATACGCAGTATTTT.